The 30 T cell receptor beta chains listed next were all sequenced from one sample in a study of blood T cell repertoires in COVID-19. Libraries were prepared by immunoSEQ multiplex PCR; TCRdb keeps only in-frame clonotypes and omits some of them. The sample holds around 130,000 clones, around 76% seen once. The sequencing sample was made of peripheral blood. The receptor source for this set is a human donor in a cohort sampled during active COVID-19.

Written as DNA, the CDR3 is TGCGCCAGCGGGACAGGGGGTAACTATGGCTACACCTTC. Its translation: CASGTGGNYGYTF. This chain links TRBV10-2 with TRBJ1-2, with 11 positions matching TRBD1. Germline loops: CDR1 WSHSY, CDR2 SAAADI. The CDR3 runs to 13 residues. Trimming removed 8 bases from V and 1 base from J; junction bases left unmatched: 0.

The chain couples TRBV5-8 to TRBJ2-5; TRBD1 is a possible D gene (6 bases). The CDR3 covers 13 residues. Germline CDR1 SGHTS, CDR2 YDEGEE. The V end was cut by 2 bases, the J end by 4 bases, with 9 bases between. The CDR3 bases are TGTGCCAGCAGCTTCAGGGGTGGAGAGACCCAGTACTTC. Encoded protein: CASSFRGGETQYF.

The V and J genes are TRBV27 and TRBJ1-5, with 12 bases that match TRBD1. V trimming: 8 bases; J trimming: 6 bases; junction bases outside the gene matches: 5. The CDR3 consists of 14 residues. Germline values: CDR1 MNHEY, CDR2 SMNVEV (reference sequence). CDR3 loop: CASAPGQGAQPQHF. Here the CDR3 DNA reads TGTGCCAGCGCTCCGGGACAGGGGGCTCAGCCCCAGCATTTT.

Only a few counts were recorded for this clone. The chain recombines TRBV4-1 with TRBJ2-3; 14 bases match TRBD2. Germline V CDR1 and CDR2: MGHRA, YSYEKL. The CDR3 runs 21 residues. V lost 4 bases, J lost 3 bases, and 18 bases stayed unmatched. DNA for the CDR3: TGCGCCAGCAGCCGTAAGGGCGGACCACGGACTAGCGGGGGGAAAACAGATACGCAGTATTTT. Protein: CASSRKGGPRTSGGKTDTQYF.

V is TRBV6-5 and J is TRBJ2-3, with 8 positions matching TRBD1. CDR1 and CDR2 from the germline V gene are MNHEY and SVGAGI. The CDR3 loop spans 12 amino acids. The V gene end was trimmed by 10 bases and the J gene end by 5 bases; junction bases not matched to a gene: 5. As DNA, the CDR3 is TGTGCCACCCGACAGGGGCTAGATACGCAGTATTTT. Protein product: CATRQGLDTQYF.

The chain couples TRBV18 to TRBJ1-4, with 8 bases that match TRBD1. This CDR3 region has 14 residues. Trimming took 4 bases from V and 8 from J; bases not matched to a gene: 6. Germline values: CDR1 KGHSH, CDR2 LQKENI. The CDR3 region has the DNA TGTGCCAGCTCACGCGACAGGGGAGAGGAAAAACTGTTTTTT. This codes for CASSRDRGEEKLFF.

The V gene is TRBV3-1 (or the pseudogene TRBV3-2), the J gene TRBJ1-3, with 7 nucleotides matching TRBD1. In germline, CDR1 is LGHDT, CDR2 YNNKEL (reference sequence). With V trimmed by 4 bases and J by 2 bases, 8 bases remained unmatched. The CDR3 runs 16 residues. CDR3 region: CASSPRGGRTGNTIYF. Here the CDR3 DNA reads TGTGCCAGCAGCCCGCGAGGGGGCAGGACTGGAAACACCATATATTTT.

This clone was detected a few times. The chain recombines TRBV30 with TRBJ1-4; 8 positions match TRBD1. CDR1 is GTSNPN, CDR2 SVGIG, per germline (reference sequence). The CDR3 length is 13 residues. The J segment lost 7 bases and the V segment lost 4 bases, leaving 5 bases of the junction unmatched. CDR3 nucleotides: TGTGCCTGGACGGAGACAGGGGTTGAAAAACTGTTTTTT. Encoded protein: CAWTETGVEKLFF.

V usage is TRBV13 and J usage is TRBJ2-3, with 7 bases identical to TRBD2. The CDR3 sequence is 13 residues long. V gave up 5 bases and J gave up 4 bases; unmatched junction bases: 3. Per germline, CDR1 PRHDT and CDR2 FYEKMQ (reference sequence). CDR3: CASSGGGSDTQYF. The CDR3 nucleotides are TGTGCCAGCAGCGGGGGGGGGTCAGATACGCAGTATTTT.

This clone showed up just once. The chain couples TRBV19 to TRBJ2-7; 7 nucleotides agree with TRBD1. CDR3 length: 16 amino acids. Germline V gene lookup returns CDR1 LNHDA and CDR2 SQIVND (reference sequence). V lost 5 bases and J lost 4; bases outside the gene matches: 14. The CDR3 spells CASSLRTGQLLYEQYF. CDR3 sequence (DNA): TGTGCCAGTAGTCTCCGGACAGGCCAACTCCTTTACGAGCAGTACTTC.

This chain links TRBV6-5 with TRBJ2-7; 9 bases align to TRBD1. The length of the CDR3 is 14 residues. Germline lookup yields CDR1 MNHEY and CDR2 SVGAGI. Unmatched junction bases numbered 7, after V lost 6 bases and J lost 4 bases. Here the CDR3 reads CASRRTGGLYEQYF. Here the CDR3 DNA reads TGTGCCAGCAGACGCACAGGGGGCTTGTACGAGCAGTACTTC.

This sequence joins TRBV30 and TRBJ2-3; 7 nucleotides match TRBD2. The V segment lost 8 bases and the J segment 0 bases; nucleotides outside the gene matches: 8. CDR3 size: 14 residues. Germline V gene sequence: CDR1 GTSNPN, CDR2 SVGIG (reference sequence). CDR3 amino acids: CARGWGGSTDTQYF. DNA for the CDR3: TGTGCCCGGGGCTGGGGGGGGAGCACAGATACGCAGTATTTT.

This chain connects TRBV5-1 to TRBJ2-1; D may be TRBD1 (5 bases). With 1 base removed from V and 2 bases from J, the gap between germline ends came to 13 bases. Germline CDR1 and CDR2: SGHRS and YFSETQ. The CDR3 runs to 16 residues. CDR3 in DNA: TGCGCCAGCAGCTTGATGGCAGGGTGGACCTACAATGAGCAGTTCTTC. Translating it yields CASSLMAGWTYNEQFF.

The CDR3: CASRGQFYEQYF. CDR3 nucleotide sequence: TGTGCCAGCAGGGGACAGTTCTACGAGCAGTACTTC. The rearrangement uses TRBV6-5 and TRBJ2-7; 7 nucleotides match TRBD1. The CDR3 totals 12 residues. With 6 bases clipped from V and 3 bases from J, the junction kept 2 bases outside the gene matches. Germline V CDR1 and CDR2: MNHEY, SVGAGI.

The chain is built from TRBV18 and TRBJ1-2; no reliable D call. Germline V gives CDR1 KGHSH, CDR2 LQKENI. The CDR3 extends over 19 amino acids. V lost 3 bases, J lost 7 bases, and 30 bases lay in between. CDR3 residues: CASSPTTITSAGTVGGYTF. CDR3 DNA sequence: TGTGCCAGCTCACCCACGACGATTACTTCGGCGGGAACAGTCGGTGGCTACACCTTC.

The chain couples TRBV2 to TRBJ2-2; 8 bases map to TRBD1. The CDR3 loop spans 14 amino acids. Germline CDR1 reads SNHLY; CDR2 reads FYNNEI. Trimming at V came to 6 bases and at J to 1 base, leaving 1 base not matched to a gene. This chain's CDR3 is CASRDRVNTGELFF. CDR3 DNA: TGTGCCAGCAGGGACAGGGTGAACACCGGGGAGCTGTTTTTT.

The rearrangement links TRBV27 to TRBJ1-1, with 8 bases matching TRBD1. The CDR3 loop spans 16 amino acids. Germline V gives CDR1 MNHEY, CDR2 SMNVEV (reference sequence). Unmatched junction bases numbered 6, after V lost 1 base and J lost 2 bases. Here the CDR3 reads CASSLFGTGLNTEAFF. The DNA for the CDR3 is TGTGCCAGCAGTTTATTTGGGACAGGACTCAACACTGAAGCTTTCTTT.

This rearrangement joins TRBV30 to TRBJ1-6; D not certain. Germline CDR1 is GTSNPN and CDR2 is SVGIG (reference sequence). V shed 0 bases and J shed 10 bases, with 16 bases lying between them. The CDR3 length is 15 residues. DNA for the CDR3: TGTGCCTGGAGTGTACTCCCGGGGAATGGGTCACCCCTCCACTTT. Translated: CAWSVLPGNGSPLHF.

The sample holds a few counts of this clone. This chain connects TRBV5-5 to TRBJ1-3; D call uncertain. Trimming left V 0 bases short and J 0 bases short, with 7 bases between. The CDR3 spans 15 residues. CDR1 is SGHKS and CDR2 is YYEKEE in the germline V gene (reference sequence). The DNA of the CDR3 is TGTGCCAGCAGCTTGGATCCGGGCTCTGGAAACACCATATATTTT. Translating it yields CASSLDPGSGNTIYF.

The chain uses TRBV18 and TRBJ2-7; 8 bases align to TRBD1. The CDR3 covers 13 residues. Germline V gives CDR1 KGHSH, CDR2 LQKENI. V was clipped by 3 bases and J by 7 bases; unmatched bases: 5. CDR3 in DNA: TGTGCCAGCTCACCCTTACAGGGGGTTGAGCAGTACTTC. Its translation: CASSPLQGVEQYF.

This clone was seen a handful of times. This chain uses TRBV10-1 with TRBJ1-1; D gene uncertain. The CDR3 covers 13 residues. V was cut by 6 bases and J by 0 bases, with 8 bases left in between. CDR1 WNHNN and CDR2 SYGVQD come from the germline V gene (reference sequence). CDR3 sequence: CASRRGLNTEAFF. CDR3 nucleotides: TGCGCCAGCAGACGTGGGCTGAACACTGAAGCTTTCTTT.

This clone was counted only a few times. The chain recombines TRBV19 with TRBJ2-7; possible D gene TRBD2, 5 bases. Trimming stripped 10 bases from V and 3 bases from J, with 19 bases between. This CDR3 region has 14 residues. Per germline, CDR1 LNHDA and CDR2 SQIVND (reference sequence). The CDR3 region is CATTHGSGNYEQYF. DNA of the CDR3: TGTGCCACTACCCACGGATCCGGGAACTACGAGCAGTACTTC.

The V and J genes are TRBV5-5 and TRBJ1-5; D unclear. The CDR3 has 14 amino acids. Trimming shortened V by 3 bases and J by 0 bases, and 7 bases separated the two germline ends. CDR1 SGHKS and CDR2 YYEKEE come from the germline V gene (reference sequence). The CDR3 DNA follows: TGTGCCAGCAGCTCCCTTAGTAGCAATCAGCCCCAGCATTTT. Translated, it gives CASSSLSSNQPQHF.

Of note for this clone: Germline is not matched at one junction end, which may reflect a read error. The chain uses TRBV30 and TRBJ1-2, with no clear D. Germline values: CDR1 GTSNPN, CDR2 SVGIG (reference sequence). CDR3 length: 11 residues. This CDR3 is CAWSVLEITNF. CDR3 coding DNA: TGTGCCTGGAGTGTACTAGAGATTACCAACTTC. Variable domain in full (rest from reference TRBV30 and TRBJ1-2): SQTIHQWPATLVQPVGSPLSLECTVEGTSNPNLYWYRQAAGRGLQLLFYSVGIGQISSEVPQNLSASRPQDRQFILSSKKLLLSDSGFYLCAWSVLEITNFGSGTRLTVV.

The chain is built from TRBV2 and TRBJ2-5; tentative D call: TRBD2 (5 bases). V lost 9 bases, J lost 0 bases, and 8 bases lay in between. Germline CDR1 is SNHLY and CDR2 is FYNNEI. The CDR3 runs 12 residues. The CDR3 protein is CASTRYQETQYF. The CDR3 bases are TGTGCCAGTACTAGGTACCAAGAGACCCAGTACTTC.

CDR3 DNA: TGCAGCGTGTACAGGGTCGGCAATGAAAAACTGTTTTTT. Amino acid sequence: CSVYRVGNEKLFF. The chain combines TRBV29-1 with TRBJ1-4; weak D call: TRBD1 (6 bases). The CDR3 extends over 13 amino acids. Trimming removed 6 bases from V and 5 bases from J, with 13 bases in between. Germline V gene sequence: CDR1 SQVTM, CDR2 ANQGSEA.

V and J are TRBV5-4 and TRBJ1-6; the D is unclear. The CDR3 spans 15 residues. V lost 0 bases and J lost 6, with 10 bases in between. In germline, CDR1 is SGHNT, CDR2 YYREEE (reference sequence). CDR3 sequence reads: CASSLDIGGNSPLHF. The CDR3 DNA is TGTGCCAGCAGCTTGGACATCGGCGGTAATTCACCCCTCCACTTT.

This chain joins TRBV6-5 and TRBJ1-2; D not certain. V lost 5 bases and J lost 4, with 5 bases in between. Per the germline V gene, CDR1 is MNHEY and CDR2 is SVGAGI. This CDR3 region has 11 residues. The CDR3 coding sequence is TGTGCCAGCAGTCCAGGCTATGGCTACACCTTC. Its translation is CASSPGYGYTF.

The table lists this clone with a few counts. This chain connects TRBV4-1 to TRBJ1-2; 8 positions match TRBD1. Per the germline V gene, CDR1 is MGHRA and CDR2 is YSYEKL. The CDR3 length is 14 residues. V lost 1 base to trimming and J lost 4 bases; unmatched junction nucleotides: 2. The CDR3: CASSQAGGFYGYTF. The DNA of the CDR3 is TGCGCCAGCAGCCAAGCAGGGGGCTTCTATGGCTACACCTTC.

J is TRBJ1-6 and V is TRBV3-1 (or the pseudogene TRBV3-2), with unresolved D. V was trimmed by 0 bases and J by 2 bases, leaving 11 bases between them. Germline CDR1 and CDR2: LGHDT and YNNKEL (reference sequence). CDR3 size: 17 residues. CDR3 nucleotides: TGTGCCAGCAGCCAAGAAGGCCGGAGTACCTATAATTCACCCCTCCACTTT. Translating gives CASSQEGRSTYNSPLHF.